This entry lists 24 T cell receptor beta chains sequenced from one sample in a study. The sorted Tregs were CD4+CD25+CD127-/low cells. TCRdb reprocessed the 5' RACE reads with MiXCR, giving one entry per CDR3 protein. There are roughly 10,000 distinct CDR3 sequences in the sample; about a quarter occur only once, and around 3.1% lies in the top ten. Sequenced sample: Tregs sorted from a lymph node. These TCRs come from a female donor with breast cancer.

This clonotype was seen ten or more times. The chain is built from TRBV9 and TRBJ2-1, with a possible D match to TRBD1 (6 bases). V was cut by 3 bases and J by 8 bases, with 9 bases left in between. Germline CDR1 and CDR2: SGDLS and YYNGEE. This CDR3 is built from 12 residues. CDR3 residues: CASSAQGYEQFF. In nucleotides, the CDR3 is TGTGCCAGCAGCGCCCAGGGGTATGAGCAGTTCTTC.

This chain links TRBV7-2 with TRBJ2-4; the match to TRBD2 covers 7 bases. Per the germline V gene, CDR1 is SGHTA and CDR2 is FQGNSA. The CDR3 runs 18 residues. V shed 6 bases, J shed 1 base, and the junction held 15 bases outside the gene matches. This CDR3 reads CASSLRVASGIAKNIQYF. The CDR3 region has the DNA TGTGCCAGCAGTCTAAGGGTAGCCAGCGGGATTGCCAAAAACATTCAGTACTTC.

By sample share, this clonotype is medium-sized. The rearrangement uses TRBV5-1 and TRBJ2-7, with 7 bases identical to TRBD1. Unmatched junction bases numbered 1, after V lost 0 bases and J lost 1 base. The CDR3 extends over 14 amino acids. Germline CDR1 reads SGHRS; CDR2 reads YFSETQ. The CDR3 here is CASSLGDSSYEQYF. Here the CDR3 DNA reads TGCGCCAGCAGCTTGGGGGACAGTTCCTACGAGCAGTACTTC.

V is TRBV24-1 and J is TRBJ2-1, with D perhaps matching TRBD2 (7 bases). The CDR3 covers 16 residues. Germline assignment: CDR1 KGHDR and CDR2 SFDVKD. V dropped 1 base and J dropped 9 bases, with 18 bases sitting between them. The CDR3, as DNA: TGTGCCACCAGTGATTTCCAAGGGACGGGGGGCACTGAGCAGTTCTTC. It is translated as CATSDFQGTGGTEQFF.

This clonotype was seen many times. The chain joins TRBV10-2 to TRBJ2-1; 8 positions match TRBD2. Germline V gene sequence: CDR1 WSHSY, CDR2 SAAADI. V shed 4 bases and J 4 bases; nucleotides not matched to a gene: 3. The CDR3 has 14 amino acids. Here the CDR3 DNA reads TGCGCCAGCAGTGGACTAGCGTGGTACAATGAGCAGTTCTTC. This gives the protein CASSGLAWYNEQFF.

This clonotype was detected only a few times. This may be a read error: a much more frequent sequence differs by one nucleotide. The chain is built from TRBV19 and TRBJ2-1; 7 positions match TRBD2. Germline V lookup: CDR1 LNHDA, CDR2 SQIVND (reference sequence). This CDR3 spans 14 amino acids. The DNA of the CDR3 is TGTGCCAGTTCAACCTCAGCGGGGACCAATGAGCGGTTCTTC. Residues: CASSTSAGTNERFF.

The CDR3 loop reads CASSLGNRDRENGYTF. The CDR3 DNA sequence: TGTGCCAGCAGCTTAGGAAACCGGGACAGGGAAAATGGCTACACCTTC. V and J are TRBV7-3 and TRBJ1-2; 9 bases fit TRBD1. With 2 bases clipped from V and 6 bases from J, the junction kept 10 bases outside the gene matches. Per germline, CDR1 SGHTA and CDR2 FQGTGA. The CDR3 length is 16 residues.

In this sample, this clonotype is medium-sized (0.01 to 0.1%). This sequence joins TRBV20-1 and TRBJ1-5; no clear D gene. V lost 3 bases, J lost 2 bases, and 11 bases lay in between. This CDR3 region has 14 residues. Germline V gives CDR1 DFQATT, CDR2 SNEGSKA (reference sequence). This CDR3 is CSARLGYGNQPQHF. The CDR3 bases are TGCAGTGCTAGGCTAGGGTATGGCAATCAGCCCCAGCATTTT.

The chain couples TRBV10-1 to TRBJ1-5, with D perhaps matching TRBD1 (5 bases). Germline assignment: CDR1 WNHNN and CDR2 SYGVQD (reference sequence). The CDR3 covers 15 residues. V lost 2 bases and J 0 bases, leaving 8 bases between the germline ends. CDR3 region: CASSEVRDSNQPQHF. CDR3 nucleotides: TGCGCCAGCAGTGAGGTCAGGGATAGCAATCAGCCCCAGCATTTT.

Note on this clonotype: Just one base apart from a much larger clone, this may be a read error. The CDR3 is CATSRGGGLDEQYF. CDR3 nucleotides: TGTGCCACCAGCAGAGGAGGGGGGCTCGACGAGCAGTACTTC. V is TRBV15 and J is TRBJ2-7; the D gene could be TRBD1 or TRBD2 (6 bases each). This CDR3 is 14 amino acids long. Germline CDR1 and CDR2: LNHNV and YYDKDF (reference sequence). The V and J ends lost 1 base and 5 bases respectively, with 12 bases between them. The full variable domain, completed using reference TRBV15 and TRBJ2-7, is DAMVIQNPRYQVTQFGKPVTLSCSQTLNHNVMYWYQQKSSQAPKLLFHYYDKDFNNEADTPDNFQSRRPNTSFCFLDIRSPGLGDTAMYLCATSRGGGLDEQYFGPGTRLTVT.

This clonotype was counted between two and nine times. A read error is possible here, since a much larger clone lies one base away. This chain uses TRBV6-5 with TRBJ2-1; D unresolved. Germline assignment: CDR1 MNHEY and CDR2 SVGAGI. Trimming pared 1 base from V and 8 bases from J, leaving 6 bases between. This CDR3 comprises 12 residues. The DNA for the CDR3 is TGTGCCAGCAGTTACTGTGGCCATGAGCAGTTCTTC. Translation gives CASSYCGHEQFF.

This clonotype occurred many times. This sequence joins TRBV4-1 and TRBJ1-1, with TRBD1 matching over 9 bases. This CDR3 has 12 amino acids. The ends lost 4 bases at V and 11 bases at J; junction bases unmatched: 5. Germline V gene lookup returns CDR1 MGHRA and CDR2 YSYEKL. The CDR3 protein is CASSLTGGAAFF. The CDR3, as DNA: TGCGCCAGCAGCCTCACAGGGGGCGCGGCTTTCTTT.

In its sample, this clonotype was seen many times. The rearrangement uses TRBV7-9 and TRBJ1-4, with D perhaps TRBD1 (5 bases). Trimming stripped 5 bases from V and 0 bases from J, with 13 bases between. CDR3 length: 16 residues. CDR1 and CDR2 (germline): SEHNR, FQNEAQ (reference sequence). The CDR3 nucleotides read TGTGCCAGCAGCGATAGCCCGACAGCAACTAATGAAAAACTGTTTTTT. This codes for CASSDSPTATNEKLFF.

This clonotype was observed once. A much larger clone sits a single nucleotide away, making a read error possible. The genes are TRBV19 and TRBJ1-1; the D is unclear. The CDR3 is 13 residues long. The V end was cut by 5 bases, the J end by 3 bases, with 10 bases between. The germline gives CDR1 LNHDA, CDR2 SQIVND (reference sequence). CDR3 DNA: TGTGCCAGTAGTCCCCCGGGCGACACTGAAGCTTTCTTT. It encodes CASSPPGDTEAFF.

V is TRBV6-5 and J is TRBJ2-1; the match to TRBD2 covers 7 bases. The V gene end was trimmed by 6 bases and the J gene end by 4 bases; junction bases not matched to a gene: 6. Germline CDR1 reads MNHEY; CDR2 reads SVGAGI. This CDR3 is built from 14 residues. In nucleotides, the CDR3 is TGTGCCAGCAGCCTGGGACTACCATACAATGAGCAGTTCTTC. Its protein product is CASSLGLPYNEQFF.

This clonotype was seen ten or more times. This chain uses TRBV7-2 with TRBJ1-1; D is perhaps TRBD1 (5 bases). V was clipped by 8 bases and J by 1 base, with 14 bases between them. The CDR3 extends over 14 amino acids. Germline V CDR1 and CDR2: SGHTA, FQGNSA. The CDR3 is CASQRGRENTEAFF. DNA of the CDR3: TGTGCCAGCCAGCGCGGCAGGGAGAACACTGAAGCTTTCTTT. The full variable domain, rest sourced from reference TRBV7-2 and TRBJ1-1, is GAGVSQSPSNKVTEKGKDVELRCDPISGHTALYWYRQSLGQGLEFLIYFQGNSAPDKSGLPSDRFSAERTGGSVSTLTIQRTQQEDSAVYLCASQRGRENTEAFFGQGTRLTVV.

The sample holds a few counts of this clonotype. This clone may be a read error of a much larger clone one base away. The chain uses TRBV5-6 and TRBJ2-7; TRBD1 matches 7 bases. Germline CDR1 and CDR2: SGHDT and YYEEEE. V was pared by 4 bases and J by 7 bases, with 8 bases of the junction left unmatched. The CDR3 is 13 amino acids. The CDR3 is CASSVGTAREQYF. The CDR3 DNA reads TGTGCCAGCAGCGTGGGGACAGCACGTGAGCAGTACTTC.

In its sample, this clonotype is medium-sized. J is TRBJ2-1 and V is TRBV7-9, with 12 bases aligning to TRBD1. V lost 5 bases and J lost 4; bases outside the gene matches: 12. The CDR3 is 18 residues long. From germline, CDR1 is SEHNR and CDR2 FQNEAQ (reference sequence). CDR3 region: CASSPRRDRGPAYNEQFF. In DNA, the CDR3 is TGTGCCAGCAGCCCTCGGCGGGACAGGGGGCCAGCTTACAATGAGCAGTTCTTC. Filled out from reference TRBV7-9 and TRBJ2-1, the complete variable domain reads DTGVSQNPRHKITKRGQNVTFRCDPISEHNRLYWYRQTLGQGPEFLTYFQNEAQLEKSRLLSDRFSAERPKGSFSTLEIQRTEQGDSAMYLCASSPRRDRGPAYNEQFFGPGTRLTVL.

This clonotype was observed many times. This chain links TRBV5-1 with TRBJ2-7; D may be TRBD2 (6 bases). Germline values: CDR1 SGHRS, CDR2 YFSETQ. Trimming pared 0 bases from V and 3 bases from J, leaving 10 bases between. The CDR3 is 14 amino acids. CDR3 sequence reads: CASSLDSSDYEQYF. The CDR3 DNA reads as TGCGCCAGCAGCTTGGATTCTAGCGACTACGAGCAGTACTTC.

By sample share, this clonotype is medium-sized (0.01 to 0.1%). A read error may produce the germline difference seen at one junction end. The chain has TRBV20-1 and TRBJ1-1; D perhaps matches TRBD1 (5 bases). Germline lookup yields CDR1 DFQATT and CDR2 SNEGSKA (reference sequence). The CDR3 is 12 amino acids. CDR3 loop: CSATDRGALVLF. DNA for the CDR3: TGCAGTGCGACCGACCGCGGGGCCCTTGTTCTCTTT.

Details on this clonotype: A read error may explain this, as a much larger clone is one base away. The chain carries TRBV21-1 and TRBJ2-7; whether TRBD1, the table's D call, matches the DNA was not checked. TRBV21-1 is classified as a pseudogene. The CDR3 length is 14 residues. CDR3 nucleotide sequence: TGTGCCAGCAGAAAATTGGACGGGGCCTACGAGCAGTACTTC. Protein: CASRKLDGAYEQYF.

DNA of the CDR3: TGTGCCAGCAGTCCAACCGGGACACTAAAAACCGGGGAGCTGTTTTTT. Translating gives CASSPTGTLKTGELFF. The rearrangement joins TRBV6-1 to TRBJ2-2, with D maybe TRBD1 (6 bases). V was pared by 5 bases and J by 5 bases, with 18 bases between. The CDR3 is made up of 16 amino acids. Germline V gene data show CDR1 as MNHNS and CDR2 as SASEGT.

This clonotype counts as medium-sized. This chain uses TRBV6-6 with TRBJ2-7, with D maybe TRBD2 (6 bases). Between the trimmed V and J ends, which lost 7 bases and 1 base, there was a span of 11 bases. The CDR3 contains 13 residues. Germline V gene data show CDR1 as MNHNY and CDR2 as SVGAGI (reference sequence). The CDR3 DNA is TGTGCCAGCACCATCGGGAGTTCCTACGAGCAGTACTTC. It encodes CASTIGSSYEQYF.

This clonotype is classed as medium-sized. The rearrangement joins TRBV7-9 to TRBJ1-1; TRBD1 matches at 8 bases. CDR3 length: 13 amino acids. Looked up from germline, CDR1 is SEHNR and CDR2 is FQNEAQ (reference sequence). V gave up 6 bases and J gave up 1 base; unmatched junction bases: 1. In DNA, the CDR3 is TGTGCCAGCAGACAGGGGGAGAACACTGAAGCTTTCTTT. This gives the protein CASRQGENTEAFF.